What follows is one T cell receptor (beta chain) and its context. The antigen remains unidentified. Prior autoimmune disease or systemic immunosuppression barred patients. The data were obtained in a study of OX40 agonist ivuxolimab in advanced cancers. Study results and limitations: The study found that CD8+ T cells averaged more expanded clones than CD4+. Certain nonresponding patients likewise had low normalized T-cell clonal expansion.

Method: immunoSEQ multiplex PCR; TCRdb's copy keeps in-frame clones and lacks some. This table holds some 52,000 clones, over 85% found once. This CDR3 spans 16 amino acids. From germline, CDR1 is SQVTM and CDR2 ANQGSEA. J gave up 5 bases and V 5 bases, and 14 bases lay outside the gene matches. The origin of this receptor is an adult with an advanced solid tumor such as melanoma, head and neck, liver or kidney cancer. The V call is TRBV29-1, the J call TRBJ2-5, with TRBD2 identical over 10 bases. The sequencing here drew on CD4+ or CD8+ T cells sorted from blood, taken in a trial of the OX40 agonist ivuxolimab. CDR3 residues: CSVLWWASGSEETQYF. The CDR3 coding sequence is TGCAGCGTTCTGTGGTGGGCTAGCGGGAGTGAGGAGACCCAGTACTTC.